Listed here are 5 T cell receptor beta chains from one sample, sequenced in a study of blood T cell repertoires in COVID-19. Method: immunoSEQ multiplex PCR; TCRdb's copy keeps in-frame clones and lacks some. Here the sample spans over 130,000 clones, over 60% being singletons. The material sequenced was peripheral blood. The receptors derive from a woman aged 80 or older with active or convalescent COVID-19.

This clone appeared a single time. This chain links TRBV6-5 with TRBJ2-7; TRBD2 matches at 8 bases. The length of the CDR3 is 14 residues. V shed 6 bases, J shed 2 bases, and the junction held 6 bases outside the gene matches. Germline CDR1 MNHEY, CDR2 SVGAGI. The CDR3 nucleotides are TGTGCCAGCAGCTTTAGCGGGGCGGCCTACGAGCAGTACTTC. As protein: CASSFSGAAYEQYF.

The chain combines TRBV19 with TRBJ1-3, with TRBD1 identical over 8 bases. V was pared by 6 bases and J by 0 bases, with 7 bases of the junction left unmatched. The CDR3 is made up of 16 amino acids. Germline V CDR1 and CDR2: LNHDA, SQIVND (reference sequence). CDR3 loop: CASRQGALNSGNTIYF. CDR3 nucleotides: TGTGCCAGTAGGCAGGGGGCCCTCAACTCTGGAAACACCATATATTTT.

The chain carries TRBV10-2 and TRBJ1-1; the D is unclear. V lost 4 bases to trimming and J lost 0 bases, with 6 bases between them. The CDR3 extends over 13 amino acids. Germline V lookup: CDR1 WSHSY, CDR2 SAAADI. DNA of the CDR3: TGCGCCAGCAGTGTGTCCGTGAACACTGAAGCTTTCTTT. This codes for CASSVSVNTEAFF.

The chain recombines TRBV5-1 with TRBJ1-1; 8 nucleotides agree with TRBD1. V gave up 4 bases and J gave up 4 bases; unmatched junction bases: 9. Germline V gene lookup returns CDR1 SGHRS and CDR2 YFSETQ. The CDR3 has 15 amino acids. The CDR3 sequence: CASSRGQGGGTEAFF. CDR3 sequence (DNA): TGCGCCAGCAGCCGTGGACAGGGAGGAGGCACTGAAGCTTTCTTT.

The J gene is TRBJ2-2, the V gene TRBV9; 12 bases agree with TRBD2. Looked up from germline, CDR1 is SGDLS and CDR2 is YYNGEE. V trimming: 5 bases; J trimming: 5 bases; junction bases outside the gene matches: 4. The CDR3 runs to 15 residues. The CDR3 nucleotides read TGTGCCAGCAGTGCCGGGACTAGCGGGACCGGGGAGCTGTTTTTT. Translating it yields CASSAGTSGTGELFF.